This is a list of T cell receptor beta chains from one sample in a study of T cell responses to AZD1222 COVID-19 vaccine. Produced via immunoSEQ multiplex PCR; TCRdb's table is partial and in-frame only. The sample records some 140,000 clones, 88% being singletons. Sequencing used peripheral blood, obtained 28 days after the second AZD1222 dose. The source is an adult who received the AZD1222 COVID-19 vaccine. Both conserved end residues are part of each CDR3. The D gene is left open where the match is weak.

TRBV27,-,TRBJ2-1,TGTGCCAGCAGTTTATGGGGGGCTCCCTACAATGAGCAGTTCTTC,CASSLWGAPYNEQFF
TRBV6-5,-,TRBJ1-2,TGTGCCAGCAGTACAGGGCGGGACTATGGCTACACCTTC,CASSTGRDYGYTF
TRBV24-1,-,TRBJ1-2,TGTGCCAGCGGCCTCCGACCGGGCTACACCTTC,CASGLRPGYTF
TRBV6-1,-,TRBJ1-6,TGTGCCAGCAGTGACGGGGGCTTCCATTCACCCCTCCACTTT,CASSDGGFHSPLHF
TRBV3-1/TRBV3-2,-,TRBJ1-1,TGTGCCAGCAGCCACCCAGGCCAGGGCCACACTGAAGCTTTCTTT,CASSHPGQGHTEAFF
TRBV5-1,-,TRBJ1-1,TGCGCCAGCAGCTTGAGGGCGGGGGACACTGAAGCTTTCTTT,CASSLRAGDTEAFF
TRBV28,-,TRBJ1-1,TGTGCCAGCAGTTTATCGGCGCAGGGAAGGATGGGAACTGAAGCTTTCTTT,CASSLSAQGRMGTEAFF
TRBV9,-,TRBJ1-1,TGTGCCAGCAGCGTATCCGGGGGCGCGTCAACTGAAGCTTTCTTT,CASSVSGGASTEAFF
TRBV20-1,-,TRBJ2-3,TGCAGTGCTGGGGCTTGGCAAACGCAGTATTTT,CSAGAWQTQYF
TRBV7-9,-,TRBJ1-1,TGTGCCAGCAGCTCGCAGCGGAACACTGAAGCTTTCTTT,CASSSQRNTEAFF
TRBV11-2,-,TRBJ1-2,TGTGCCAGCAGCTTATCAGGATCCCAGAACTATGGCTACACCTTC,CASSLSGSQNYGYTF
TRBV9,TRBD2,TRBJ2-3,TGTGCCAGCAGCGTAGTCAGCGGGAGGGCCCCGGATACGCAGTATTTT,CASSVVSGRAPDTQYF
TRBV5-1,-,TRBJ2-3,TGCGCCAGCAGCCTCCACGAGGGTACTAGCACAGATACGCAGTATTTT,CASSLHEGTSTDTQYF
TRBV7-8,-,TRBJ1-2,TGTGCCAGCAGCTTAGCGGGTCAGGAAAACTATGGCTACACCTTC,CASSLAGQENYGYTF
TRBV30,-,TRBJ1-5,TGTGCCTGGAGTGAACAGGTTGGCAATCAGCCCCAGCATTTT,CAWSEQVGNQPQHF
TRBV15,-,TRBJ1-1,TGTGCCACCAGCGGGTATGGGAACACTGAAGCTTTCTTT,CATSGYGNTEAFF
TRBV10-3,-,TRBJ2-2,TGTGCCATCAGTGAATTGGGATCAGAGAACACCGGGGAGCTGTTTTTT,CAISELGSENTGELFF
TRBV4-1,-,TRBJ1-2,TGCGCCAGCAGCCAAGAAGCGCGGGGGCGCATCTATGGCTACACCTTC,CASSQEARGRIYGYTF
TRBV7-9,-,TRBJ1-4,TGTGCCAGCACGGAAAGTAACGTAGCGGTTCGACTGTTTTTT,CASTESNVAVRLFF
TRBV10-3,-,TRBJ2-4,TGTGCCATCAGTGAGGCCGACCTAGCCAAAAACATTCAGTACTTC,CAISEADLAKNIQYF
TRBV24-1,TRBD1,TRBJ1-2,TGTGCCACCAGTGATCCACACGGGACAGGGGGAAACTATGGCTACACCTTC,CATSDPHGTGGNYGYTF